This TCR beta chain stems from a study of cytomegalovirus exposure and HLA in healthy donors. With respect to this clone: Its antigen is undetermined.

The study's findings and limits: In a later analysis, a genetic analysis reported fewer productive-TCR N-insertions in an Asian-associated ancestry cluster than the cohort average. Presence/absence analyses assumed roughly uniform sequencing depth across donors, which may not hold. A list of about 180 TCR beta chains associated with cytomegalovirus was given. An analysis that came later showed most CMV-associated TCR beta chains appearing HLA-restricted.

The PCR used 60 Vbeta and 13 Jbeta primers. Sequenced by immunoSEQ multiplex PCR; TCRdb stores in-frame clones only, minus some. The sample holds some 76,000 clones. Germline assignment: CDR1 SGHTA and CDR2 FQGNSA. Germline trimming cut 2 bases from V and 2 bases from J; bases unmatched to any gene: 6. CDR3 length: 16 residues. The sequence was obtained from a female donor in good health and CMV-seropositive. The specimen was PBMCs. The chain combines TRBV7-2 with TRBJ2-7; 10 nucleotides line up with TRBD2. CDR3 sequence: CASSLNSGGLPYEQYF. CDR3 sequence (DNA): TGTGCCAGCAGCTTAAATAGCGGGGGGCTTCCCTACGAGCAGTACTTC.